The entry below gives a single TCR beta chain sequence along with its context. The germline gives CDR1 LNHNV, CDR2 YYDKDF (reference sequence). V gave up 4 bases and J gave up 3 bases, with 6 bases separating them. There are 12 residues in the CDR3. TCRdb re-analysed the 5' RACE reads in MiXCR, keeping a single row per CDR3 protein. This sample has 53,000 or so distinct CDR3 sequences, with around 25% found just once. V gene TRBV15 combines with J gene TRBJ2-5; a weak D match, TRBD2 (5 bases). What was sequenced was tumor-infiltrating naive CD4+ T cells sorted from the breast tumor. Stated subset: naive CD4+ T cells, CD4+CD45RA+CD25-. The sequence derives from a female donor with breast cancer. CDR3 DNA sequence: TGTGCCACCAGCATGGGAGAAGAGACCCAGTACTTC. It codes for CATSMGEETQYF. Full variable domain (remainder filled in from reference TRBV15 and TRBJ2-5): DAMVIQNPRYQVTQFGKPVTLSCSQTLNHNVMYWYQQKSSQAPKLLFHYYDKDFNNEADTPDNFQSRRPNTSFCFLDIRSPGLGDTAMYLCATSMGEETQYFGPGTRLLVL.